Below are 16 T cell receptor beta chains sequenced from a single sample in a study of blood T cell repertoires in COVID-19 (dated by TCRdb to 2018 to 2021). Library method: the immunoSEQ multiplex PCR assay. In TCRdb, the immuneACCESS table is reduced to in-frame sequences with V and J assigned. These tables do not hold every clone; where another copy was compared, an unresolved V gene accounts for under half, and the others remain unexplained. This sample comprises some 170,000 clones, about 81% of them detected only once. The ten most abundant clones make up roughly 8.1% of the sample. The sequenced material came from peripheral blood. The receptors derive from a woman in her 70s with acute or convalescent COVID-19.

V is TRBV5-1 and J is TRBJ2-7, with 8 positions matching TRBD1. In germline, CDR1 is SGHRS, CDR2 YFSETQ. There are 15 residues in the CDR3. The trim removed 2 bases at V and 2 bases at J, leaving 6 bases unmatched. The CDR3 reads CASSLAQGGPYEQYF. CDR3 bases: TGCGCCAGCAGCTTAGCACAGGGGGGACCCTACGAGCAGTACTTC.

V is TRBV7-8 and J is TRBJ2-3; tentative D call: TRBD1 (6 bases). V was trimmed by 4 bases and J by 1 base, leaving 15 bases between them. The CDR3 length is 16 residues. The germline V gene has CDR1 SGHVS and CDR2 FQNEAQ. The CDR3 region is CASSSQGRVGTDTQYF. CDR3 sequence (DNA): TGTGCCAGCAGCTCCCAGGGGCGAGTGGGCACAGATACGCAGTATTTT.

CDR3 region: CASSTHPGQGLRSNQPQHF. The CDR3 nucleotides read TGTGCCAGTAGTACCCACCCGGGACAGGGCTTGAGAAGCAATCAGCCCCAGCATTTT. J is TRBJ1-5 and V is TRBV19; 9 positions agree with TRBD1. The junction had 14 bases not matched to a gene; V was cut back by 4 bases and J by 1 base. This CDR3 is built from 19 residues. CDR1 and CDR2 (germline): LNHDA, SQIVND (reference sequence).

The chain couples TRBV5-4 to TRBJ1-2; possibly TRBD1 for D (5 bases). CDR1 and CDR2 from the germline V gene are SGHNT and YYREEE (reference sequence). There are 13 residues in the CDR3. Between the trimmed V and J ends, which lost 0 bases and 2 bases, there was a span of 5 bases. CDR3 sequence: CASSLDRNYGYTF. CDR3 nucleotides: TGTGCCAGCAGCTTGGACAGGAACTATGGCTACACCTTC.

The rearrangement uses TRBV6-5 and TRBJ1-1; tentatively, D is TRBD1 (6 bases). Germline lookup yields CDR1 MNHEY and CDR2 SVGAGI. Between the trimmed V and J ends, which lost 6 bases and 5 bases, there was a span of 16 bases. This CDR3 has 14 residues. CDR3 residues: CASRDVNRVTEAFF. DNA for the CDR3: TGTGCCAGCAGAGATGTCAACAGGGTTACTGAAGCTTTCTTT.

The rearrangement uses TRBV7-9 and TRBJ1-2; 10 bases are a match to TRBD1. Per the germline V gene, CDR1 is SEHNR and CDR2 is FQNEAQ (reference sequence). This CDR3 is 16 amino acids long. Germline trimming cut 1 base from V and 4 bases from J; bases unmatched to any gene: 6. CDR3 sequence (DNA): TGTGCCAGCAGCTTAGGCTGGACAGGGGGAAGCTATGGCTACACCTTC. Residues: CASSLGWTGGSYGYTF.

The genes are TRBV3-1 (or the pseudogene TRBV3-2) and TRBJ2-3; no reliable D call. CDR3 length equals 13 residues. The ends were cut back, 1 base at V and 0 bases at J, with 2 bases in the middle. CDR1 LGHDT and CDR2 YNNKEL come from the germline V gene (reference sequence). For the CDR3, the DNA is TGTGCCAGCAGCCAAGCTAGCACAGATACGCAGTATTTT. This sequence encodes CASSQASTDTQYF.

This clone was observed a handful of times. The chain has TRBV24-1 and TRBJ1-2, with 8 bases identical to TRBD1. Germline CDR1 KGHDR, CDR2 SFDVKD. CDR3 length: 15 residues. The junction had 3 bases not matched to a gene; V was cut back by 1 base and J by 3 bases. This CDR3 is CATSDFRTGYYGYTF. CDR3 DNA sequence: TGTGCCACCAGTGATTTTAGGACAGGGTACTATGGCTACACCTTC.

This chain joins TRBV19 and TRBJ2-2; the match to TRBD2 covers 7 bases. This CDR3 comprises 14 residues. The V and J ends lost 10 bases and 2 bases, in that order; junction bases with no gene match: 7. The germline V gene encodes CDR1 LNHDA and CDR2 SQIVND (reference sequence). CDR3 sequence reads: CATRLAPNTGELFF. CDR3 nucleotide sequence: TGTGCCACAAGACTAGCACCCAACACCGGGGAGCTGTTTTTT.

This rearrangement joins TRBV4-3 to TRBJ1-6; weak D call: TRBD1 (5 bases). The germline V gene encodes CDR1 LGHNA and CDR2 YSLEER. V lost 0 bases and J 5 bases, leaving 14 bases between the germline ends. The CDR3 extends over 17 amino acids. The CDR3 nucleotides read TGCGCCAGCAGCCAAGACTCCCCGGGGGAGCATAATTCACCCCTCCACTTT. Translating it yields CASSQDSPGEHNSPLHF.

This chain links TRBV6-2 or TRBV6-3 with TRBJ1-1; a possible D gene is TRBD1 (6 bases). Looked up from germline, CDR1 is MNHEY and CDR2 is SVGEGT. The CDR3 runs 14 residues. Between the trimmed V and J ends, which lost 5 bases and 2 bases, there was a span of 12 bases. Here the CDR3 reads CASSIAGENTEAFF. As DNA, the CDR3 is TGTGCCAGCAGTATCGCAGGGGAAAACACTGAAGCTTTCTTT.

The CDR3 bases are TGTGCCAGCAGTTACTCGAAGGTGCAGGGCTATGGCTACACCTTC. This gives the protein CASSYSKVQGYGYTF. This chain uses TRBV6-2 or TRBV6-3 with TRBJ1-2; a weak D match, TRBD1 (5 bases). The CDR3 totals 15 residues. V was shortened by 0 bases and J by 4 bases, with 12 bases between the two germline ends. Looked up from germline, CDR1 is MNHEY and CDR2 is SVGEGT.

This clone was counted only a few times. Written as DNA, the CDR3 is TGTGCCAGCAGTTTACAAGGCAGGGAGGGCTATGGCTACACCTTC. The encoded protein is CASSLQGREGYGYTF. V and J are TRBV28 and TRBJ1-2; D might be TRBD1 (5 bases). This CDR3 is 15 amino acids long. Per germline, CDR1 MDHEN and CDR2 SYDVKM. Trimming took off 2 bases at V and 4 bases at J, with 14 bases between the two ends.

J is TRBJ2-6 and V is TRBV19, with no clear D. The germline V gene encodes CDR1 LNHDA and CDR2 SQIVND (reference sequence). Trimming pared 5 bases from V and 2 bases from J, leaving 10 bases between. This CDR3 has 15 residues. CDR3 coding DNA: TGTGCCAGTAGTCGTGCTCGGGCTGGGGCCAACGTCCTGACTTTC. Translation: CASSRARAGANVLTF. The variable domain in full, completed from reference TRBV19 and TRBJ2-6, reads DGGITQSPKYLFRKEGQNVTLSCEQNLNHDAMYWYRQDPGQGLRLIYYSQIVNDFQKGDIAEGYSVSREKKESFPLTVTSAQKNPTAFYLCASSRARAGANVLTFGAGSRLTVL.

The V and J genes are TRBV6-5 and TRBJ2-1; maybe TRBD1 (6 bases). The V gene lost 8 bases and the J gene lost 0 bases, with 14 bases spanning the gap. The CDR3 covers 15 residues. Germline V CDR1 and CDR2: MNHEY, SVGAGI. In DNA form, the CDR3 reads TGTGCCAGCCGACAGGTAGAAAGCTCCTACAATGAGCAGTTCTTC. Translating it yields CASRQVESSYNEQFF.

This clone was picked up a small number of times. This chain uses TRBV5-4 with TRBJ2-3; 9 positions agree with TRBD2. CDR3 size: 16 residues. J lost 0 bases, V lost 0 bases, and 2 bases had no gene match. Germline V gives CDR1 SGHNT, CDR2 YYREEE (reference sequence). The CDR3 here is CASSLEAGGSTDTQYF. The DNA of the CDR3 is TGTGCCAGCAGCTTGGAGGCGGGGGGGAGCACAGATACGCAGTATTTT.